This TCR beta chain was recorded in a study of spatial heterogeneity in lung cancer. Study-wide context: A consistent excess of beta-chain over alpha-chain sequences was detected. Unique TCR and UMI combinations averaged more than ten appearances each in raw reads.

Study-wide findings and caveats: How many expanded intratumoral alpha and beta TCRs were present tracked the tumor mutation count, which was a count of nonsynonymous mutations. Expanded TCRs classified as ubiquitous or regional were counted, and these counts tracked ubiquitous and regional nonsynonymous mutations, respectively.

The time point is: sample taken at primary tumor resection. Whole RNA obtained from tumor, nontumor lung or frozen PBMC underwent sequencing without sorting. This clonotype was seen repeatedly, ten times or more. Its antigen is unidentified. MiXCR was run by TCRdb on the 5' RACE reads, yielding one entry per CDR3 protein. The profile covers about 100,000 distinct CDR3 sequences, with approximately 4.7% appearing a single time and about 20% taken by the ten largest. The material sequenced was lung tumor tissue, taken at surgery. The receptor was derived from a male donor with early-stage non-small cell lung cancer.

This CDR3 reads CASSQDLDRAYEQYF. CDR3 bases: TGTGCCAGCAGCCAAGATCTGGACAGGGCTTACGAGCAGTACTTC. The chain carries TRBV3-1 and TRBJ2-7; 8 positions match TRBD1. The V and J ends lost 0 bases and 4 bases, in that order; junction bases with no gene match: 5. The CDR3 covers 15 residues. The germline V gene encodes CDR1 LGHDT and CDR2 YNNKEL (reference sequence).